These 16 T cell receptor beta chains came from one sample sequenced in a study of CD8 T cells in ankylosing spondylitis (dated by TCRdb to about 2017). Libraries were built with 5' RACE. The reads were generated on an Illumina HiSeq 2500. TCRdb reran the public reads through fastp at Q25 and MiXCR, keeping productive beta chains. Each entry merges the rows of one CDR3 protein and shows their most common DNA and genes. This sample lists roughly 180,000 distinct CDR3 sequences; around a tenth were detected once. The ten most abundant clones make up approximately 15% of the sample. Source material: blood, either unsorted or a sorted T cell fraction (not recorded which). These receptors all stem from a female donor with ankylosing spondylitis or in good health (not recorded which).

This clonotype has a handful of counts. The J gene is TRBJ2-1, the V gene TRBV29-1; D perhaps matches TRBD2 (6 bases). V was clipped by 1 base and J by 4 bases, with 14 bases between them. The CDR3 consists of 15 residues. From germline, CDR1 is SQVTM and CDR2 ANQGSEA. The CDR3 sequence is CSVEGRDSLYNEQFF. CDR3 in DNA: TGCAGCGTTGAAGGCCGGGACTCTCTATACAATGAGCAGTTCTTC.

The rearrangement uses TRBV13 and TRBJ2-7; TRBD2 agrees at 7 bases. J lost 5 bases, V lost 4 bases, and 11 bases had no gene match. Germline CDR1 PRHDT, CDR2 FYEKMQ (reference sequence). The CDR3 extends over 15 amino acids. Here the CDR3 DNA reads TGTGCCAGCAGCTCCCCCGACGGGAGGAACGACGAGCAGTACTTC. Translated: CASSSPDGRNDEQYF.

There are many counts of this clonotype. The chain links TRBV12-3 or TRBV12-4 to TRBJ1-5, with D hard to call. The CDR3 is 12 residues long. Trimming took off 4 bases at V and 6 bases at J, with 7 bases between the two ends. This CDR3 reads CASSYGSQPQHF. CDR3 DNA: TGTGCCAGCAGTTACGGAAGTCAGCCCCAGCATTTT.

This clonotype appeared a few times. This rearrangement joins TRBV30 to TRBJ2-7; 11 bases match TRBD1. There are 11 residues in the CDR3. Looked up from germline, CDR1 is GTSNPN and CDR2 is SVGIG (reference sequence). The CDR3 sequence is CAWSSPGQGEV. The DNA for the CDR3 is TGTGCCTGGAGTTCACCGGGACAGGGGGAAGTC.

This clonotype has ten or more counts. The genes are TRBV4-3 and TRBJ1-2; D is ambiguous. This CDR3 spans 15 amino acids. CDR1 and CDR2 from the germline V gene are LGHNA and YSLEER. The V end lost 1 base, the J end lost 2 bases, and 11 bases lay between the germline ends. The CDR3 DNA sequence: TGCGCCAGCAGCCAAGTTAGGAGGGTAAACTATGGCTACACCTTC. This codes for CASSQVRRVNYGYTF.

The gene calls are TRBV11-2 and TRBJ2-2; D not certain. CDR1 and CDR2 (germline): SGHAT, FQNNGV. V was trimmed by 6 bases and J by 2 bases, leaving 7 bases between them. The CDR3 contains 13 residues. The CDR3 DNA reads TGTGCCAGCAGGATGGATAACACCGGGGAGCTGTTTTTT. Protein: CASRMDNTGELFF.

This clonotype was detected ten times or more. The rearrangement joins TRBV29-1 to TRBJ1-2; 7 nucleotides agree with TRBD1. The length of the CDR3 is 11 residues. The J segment lost 7 bases and the V segment lost 6 bases, leaving 5 bases of the junction unmatched. Germline-derived CDR1 and CDR2 are SQVTM and ANQGSEA. The CDR3 region is CSVSDRAGYTF. For the CDR3, the DNA is TGCAGCGTCAGTGACAGGGCTGGCTACACCTTC.

At least ten counts were recorded for this clonotype. The V and J genes are TRBV6-5 and TRBJ2-1; D is possibly TRBD1 or TRBD2 (5 bases each). Germline CDR1 is MNHEY and CDR2 is SVGAGI. This CDR3 has 17 amino acids. V lost 4 bases and J 2 bases, leaving 18 bases between the germline ends. DNA for the CDR3: TGTGCCAGCAGTTCCTACCTTGACAGAGGGACCTACAATGAGCAGTTCTTC. This codes for CASSSYLDRGTYNEQFF.

This clonotype was seen a handful of times. This sequence joins TRBV3-1 and TRBJ2-5, with no clear D. V was pared by 10 bases and J by 0 bases, with 12 bases between. CDR1 is LGHDT, CDR2 YNNKEL, per germline (reference sequence). The CDR3 consists of 13 residues. CDR3 nucleotide sequence: TGTGCCACCCTGTCAGAGTACCAAGAGACCCAGTACTTC. Amino acid sequence: CATLSEYQETQYF.

This clonotype was seen at least ten times. This rearrangement joins TRBV12-3 or TRBV12-4 to TRBJ1-1; D possibly corresponds to TRBD1 (6 bases). CDR3 size: 14 residues. V gave up 8 bases and J gave up 0 bases, with 13 bases separating them. The CDR3 protein is CASSGAWVNTEAFF. CDR3 in DNA: TGTGCCAGCTCGGGGGCCTGGGTGAACACTGAAGCTTTCTTT.

The chain joins TRBV5-6 to TRBJ2-7; D is tentatively TRBD1 or TRBD2 (5 bases each). The germline V gene encodes CDR1 SGHDT and CDR2 YYEEEE. Trimming took off 3 bases at V and 2 bases at J, with 6 bases between the two ends. This CDR3 is built from 12 residues. The CDR3 nucleotides are TGTGCCAGCAGCTCGGGACCCTACGAGCAGTACTTC. It encodes CASSSGPYEQYF.

This clonotype was picked up a small number of times. This sequence joins TRBV7-9 and TRBJ1-2, with TRBD1 matching 8 bases. Germline V gene lookup returns CDR1 SEHNR and CDR2 FQNEAQ (reference sequence). The junction had 7 bases not matched to a gene; V was cut back by 4 bases and J by 3 bases. The CDR3 extends over 15 amino acids. CDR3: CASSSGQGVYYGYTF. In nucleotides, the CDR3 is TGTGCCAGCAGCTCAGGACAGGGAGTATACTATGGCTACACCTTC.

This clonotype was counted between two and nine times. The gene calls are TRBV7-8 and TRBJ2-7; D is unclear. This CDR3 has 13 amino acids. Trimming left V 4 bases short and J 3 bases short, with 10 bases between. The germline V gene has CDR1 SGHVS and CDR2 FQNEAQ. The CDR3: CASSSGYGYEQYF. CDR3 bases: TGTGCCAGCAGCTCCGGGTACGGCTACGAGCAGTACTTC.

On this clonotype itself: An end of the junction does not agree with germline; a read error may underlie this. The chain is built from TRBV2 and TRBJ2-3; 13 nucleotides align to TRBD2. Germline CDR1 reads SNHLY; CDR2 reads FYNNEI. CDR3 size: 16 residues. The CDR3 sequence: CASREGLAGVTDTQYF. The CDR3 DNA reads as TGTGCCAGCAGGGAAGGACTAGCGGGGGTGACAGATACGCAGTATTTT.

V and J are TRBV9 and TRBJ2-3, with D possibly TRBD2 on 6 matching bases. The CDR3 loop spans 15 amino acids. Germline lookup yields CDR1 SGDLS and CDR2 YYNGEE. With 0 bases removed from V and 1 base from J, the gap between germline ends came to 9 bases. The CDR3 DNA is TGTGCCAGCAGCGTAGTAGGGGAGGGCACAGATACGCAGTATTTT. It encodes CASSVVGEGTDTQYF.

This clonotype came up a few times. The chain employs TRBV19 and TRBJ1-5, with 7 bases that match TRBD1. With V trimmed by 3 bases and J by 0 bases, 14 bases remained unmatched. The CDR3 length is 19 residues. Germline V gene data show CDR1 as LNHDA and CDR2 as SQIVND (reference sequence). CDR3 DNA: TGTGCCAGTAGTATTAGGGGGCTGACAGTGCAGGTTAGCAATCAGCCCCAGCATTTT. It specifies CASSIRGLTVQVSNQPQHF.